Below are 15 T cell receptor beta chains sequenced from a single sample in a study of cytomegalovirus exposure and HLA in healthy donors (dated by TCRdb to about 2017). The library was prepared using the immunoSEQ multiplex PCR assay. The multiplex PCR relied on a mix of 60 forward primers for TCR Vbeta segments and 13 reverse primers for TCR Jbeta segments. TCRdb took this table from immuneACCESS and kept in-frame rearrangements with V and J called. Such tables lack part of the clones; where checked against another copy, unresolved V genes explain under half of the gap, and the rest is unexplained. The sample data list over 150,000 clones, and about 83% of these were observed just once. 4% to 6% of the sample is taken by the ten largest. Specimen: PBMCs. The receptors derive from a girl between 10 and 17 years old in good health and CMV-seropositive.

This chain joins TRBV10-3 and TRBJ2-3; no clear D. Germline loops: CDR1 ENHRY, CDR2 SYGVKD. This CDR3 is 15 amino acids long. V lost 0 bases to trimming and J lost 5 bases, with 12 bases between them. The CDR3: CAISESLSSIDTQYF. Here the CDR3 DNA reads TGTGCCATCAGTGAGTCGTTATCTAGTATAGATACGCAGTATTTT.

This rearrangement joins TRBV6-5 to TRBJ2-7; the D gene is possibly TRBD2 (5 bases). The CDR3 is made up of 13 amino acids. With 7 bases removed from V and 3 bases from J, the gap between germline ends came to 13 bases. Germline CDR1 and CDR2: MNHEY and SVGAGI. DNA for the CDR3: TGTGCCAGCACCAACGGGGTTGGCTACGAGCAGTACTTC. The encoded protein is CASTNGVGYEQYF.

This chain links TRBV10-3 with TRBJ1-5, with unresolved D. The ends were cut back, 6 bases at V and 6 bases at J, with 15 bases in the middle. Germline V gene sequence: CDR1 ENHRY, CDR2 SYGVKD. The length of the CDR3 is 14 residues. In nucleotides, the CDR3 is TGTGCCATCAGAAACACAGAGAGCGGTCAGCCCCAGCATTTT. This translates into CAIRNTESGQPQHF.

This clone was seen once. The chain uses TRBV2 and TRBJ2-4; tentative D call: TRBD1 (6 bases). The CDR3 spans 13 residues. CDR1 and CDR2 (germline): SNHLY, FYNNEI. Trimming took off 6 bases at V and 6 bases at J, with 12 bases between the two ends. CDR3 nucleotides: TGTGCCAGCAGAAACAGGGTCGGAAACATTCAGTACTTC. Its protein product is CASRNRVGNIQYF.

V gene TRBV6-5 combines with J gene TRBJ1-5; D is perhaps TRBD1 (6 bases). V was shortened by 6 bases and J by 2 bases, with 14 bases between the two germline ends. The CDR3 is 15 amino acids. CDR1 is MNHEY and CDR2 is SVGAGI in the germline V gene. The CDR3 reads CASRALGAGNQPQHF. The CDR3, as DNA: TGTGCCAGCAGGGCTTTGGGGGCTGGCAATCAGCCCCAGCATTTT.

The chain has TRBV5-5 and TRBJ2-7; TRBD1 aligns across 8 bases. Germline lookup yields CDR1 SGHKS and CDR2 YYEKEE (reference sequence). This CDR3 is 15 amino acids long. After removal of 5 bases from V and 0 bases from J, the junction contained 7 bases not matched to a gene. Here the CDR3 reads CASRPDRVSSYEQYF. As DNA, the CDR3 is TGTGCCAGCAGACCGGACAGGGTGAGCTCCTACGAGCAGTACTTC. The entire variable domain, with the rest obtained from reference TRBV5-5 and TRBJ2-7, is as follows: DAGVTQSPTHLIKTRGQQVTLRCSPISGHKSVSWYQQVLGQGPQFIFQYYEKEERGRGNFPDRFSARQFPNYSSELNVNALLLGDSALYLCASRPDRVSSYEQYFGPGTRLTVT.

The chain employs TRBV10-3 and TRBJ1-1, with D tentatively TRBD1 (5 bases). Germline V gene sequence: CDR1 ENHRY, CDR2 SYGVKD. The CDR3 runs 14 residues. V gave up 5 bases and J gave up 3 bases, with 13 bases separating them. CDR3 nucleotide sequence: TGTGCCATCAGTCTGGGACTTGCGGACACTGAAGCTTTCTTT. Translating it yields CAISLGLADTEAFF.

The table lists this clone with a count of one. Written as DNA, the CDR3 is TGTGCCAGCAGTTTATGGGAGGGGTATGGCTACACCTTC. It is translated as CASSLWEGYGYTF. J is TRBJ1-2 and V is TRBV27, with D perhaps TRBD1 (5 bases). This CDR3 is built from 13 residues. V was shortened by 1 base and J by 5 bases, with 8 bases between the two germline ends. Germline V gene sequence: CDR1 MNHEY, CDR2 SMNVEV (reference sequence).

The chain carries TRBV2 and TRBJ1-1, with D hard to call. The CDR3 has 13 residues. The germline V and J ends were trimmed by 3 bases and 4 bases, with 9 bases remaining between them. CDR1 and CDR2 from the germline V gene are SNHLY and FYNNEI. CDR3 protein: CASSDWRGTEAFF. The CDR3 nucleotides read TGTGCCAGCAGTGATTGGCGGGGCACTGAAGCTTTCTTT.

The chain joins TRBV5-4 to TRBJ1-2; the match to TRBD1 covers 8 bases. CDR3 length: 15 amino acids. CDR1 is SGHNT, CDR2 YYREEE, per germline (reference sequence). With V trimmed by 3 bases and J by 2 bases, 6 bases remained unmatched. The CDR3 reads CASSSRTGTNYGYTF. The CDR3 coding sequence is TGTGCCAGCAGCTCCCGGACAGGGACGAACTATGGCTACACCTTC.

The CDR3: CASWTGGSYGYTF. CDR3 nucleotides: TGTGCCAGCTGGACAGGGGGCAGCTATGGCTACACCTTC. The gene calls are TRBV6-5 and TRBJ1-2; 11 nucleotides match TRBD1. J gave up 4 bases and V 8 bases, and 3 bases lay outside the gene matches. The CDR3 runs to 13 residues. Germline V gene lookup returns CDR1 MNHEY and CDR2 SVGAGI.

On this clone itself: The junction does not match germline at one end; this may be a read error. The chain carries TRBV7-7 and TRBJ2-5; TRBD2 might be the D (7 bases). Germline CDR1 SSHAT, CDR2 FNYEAQ (reference sequence). This CDR3 contains 15 residues. The CDR3 DNA is TGTGCTAGCAGCCATTTTGCGGGGGCAGGGGAGACCCAGTACTTC. It translates to CASSHFAGAGETQYF. The full variable domain, rest sourced from reference TRBV7-7 and TRBJ2-5, is GAGVSQSPRYKVTKRGQDVTLRCDPISSHATLYWYQQALGQGPEFLTYFNYEAQPDKSGLPSDRFSAERPEGSISTLTIQRTEQRDSAMYRCASSHFAGAGETQYFGPGTRLLVL.

This chain uses TRBV2 with TRBJ1-1, with 10 bases aligning to TRBD1. This CDR3 contains 17 residues. Trimming cost V 8 bases and J 3 bases; bases outside gene matches: 15. CDR1 SNHLY and CDR2 FYNNEI come from the germline V gene. The CDR3 DNA is TGTGCCAGCCAAAAAAGGACGACAGGGGGCAGGGACACTGAAGCTTTCTTT. Translation: CASQKRTTGGRDTEAFF.

The rearrangement links TRBV5-1 to TRBJ1-2; 10 nucleotides match TRBD1. This CDR3 is 16 amino acids long. With 2 bases clipped from V and 7 bases from J, the junction kept 11 bases outside the gene matches. Germline values: CDR1 SGHRS, CDR2 YFSETQ. CDR3: CASSLGTGATPSGYTF. The CDR3 DNA is TGCGCCAGCAGCTTAGGGACAGGGGCGACGCCGAGTGGCTACACCTTC.

The chain employs TRBV5-1 and TRBJ1-4; possible D gene TRBD1, 5 bases. Trimming pared 2 bases from V and 7 bases from J, leaving 15 bases between. Germline V lookup: CDR1 SGHRS, CDR2 YFSETQ. The CDR3 runs to 15 residues. CDR3 amino acids: CASSLGPERGEKLFF. CDR3 DNA sequence: TGCGCCAGCAGCTTAGGGCCCGAAAGGGGTGAAAAACTGTTTTTT.